This T cell receptor (beta chain) emerged from a study of circulating and synovial CD4+ cells in juvenile arthritis. The trim removed 7 bases at V and 15 bases at J, leaving 18 bases unmatched. In germline, CDR1 is SGHTA, CDR2 FQGNSA. The CDR3 contains 14 residues. For this clone: Its specificity is not known.

Data came from immunoSEQ multiplex PCR; TCRdb stores just in-frame clones and leaves some out. The sample includes around 32,000 clones, 95% to 96% of them seen just once. Patients with active juvenile idiopathic arthritis donated these samples. Study results and caveats: Circulating pathogenic-like lymphocytes shared a substantially higher fraction of CDR3 sequences with synovium than bulk blood. Diversity here was lower than in bulk blood CD4 cells.

The rearrangement uses TRBV7-2 and TRBJ2-4; the match to TRBD2 covers 7 bases. Source material: CD4+ T cells from blood. The sequence derives from a human donor with juvenile idiopathic arthritis. The CDR3 bases are TGTGCCAGCATACGGGACCCATGGGAGGGTATAGGGTACTTC. It specifies CASIRDPWEGIGYF. Using reference TRBV7-2 and TRBJ2-4 for the parts outside the CDR3, the full variable domain is GAGVSQSPSNKVTEKGKDVELRCDPISGHTALYWYRQSLGQGLEFLIYFQGNSAPDKSGLPSDRFSAERTGGSVSTLTIQRTQQEDSAVYLCASIRDPWEGIGYFGAGTRLSVL.